This passage covers 17 T cell receptor beta chains from one sample sequenced in a study of cytomegalovirus exposure and HLA in healthy donors (dated by TCRdb to 2015 to 2018). Libraries were constructed by the immunoSEQ multiplex PCR assay. For the multiplex PCR, a mixture combining 60 forward primers for TCR Vbeta segments and 13 reverse primers for TCR Jbeta segments was used. The immuneACCESS repertoire file appears here via TCRdb, limited to in-frame rearrangements. These files lack a portion of the clones; in checked studies, under half of the deficit traces to unresolved V genes, and the cause of the others is not known. The sample has roughly 200,000 clones on record, 76% of them singletons. About 0.63% of the sample lies in the top ten. The sample was PBMCs. The receptors derive from a man aged 18 to 29 in good health and CMV-seronegative.

The chain links TRBV27 to TRBJ2-7, with TRBD2 matching 8 bases. The length of the CDR3 is 14 residues. Germline V CDR1 and CDR2: MNHEY, SMNVEV (reference sequence). The V and J ends lost 3 bases and 2 bases, in that order; junction bases with no gene match: 3. The CDR3 DNA reads TGTGCCAGCAGTTTGCGGGAGGTTCCCTACGAGCAGTACTTC. Its translation: CASSLREVPYEQYF.

The sample holds a few counts of this clone. The V and J genes are TRBV19 and TRBJ2-3; TRBD1 matches 9 bases. Trimming at V came to 1 base and at J to 3 bases, leaving 5 bases not matched to a gene. CDR3 size: 16 residues. From germline, CDR1 is LNHDA and CDR2 SQIVND (reference sequence). In DNA form, the CDR3 reads TGTGCCAGTAGTATAGCGGGACAGGGATCAACAGATACGCAGTATTTT. This translates into CASSIAGQGSTDTQYF.

A single count supports this clone. The chain joins TRBV6-1 to TRBJ2-7; D call uncertain. There are 14 residues in the CDR3. The germline V gene has CDR1 MNHNS and CDR2 SASEGT. Trimming pared 0 bases from V and 6 bases from J, leaving 12 bases between. The DNA for the CDR3 is TGTGCCAGCAGTGAAGCGTTCGTCACAACCGAGCAGTACTTC. Protein product: CASSEAFVTTEQYF.

The chain employs TRBV4-2 and TRBJ2-3; 8 nucleotides match TRBD2. Germline assignment: CDR1 LGHNA and CDR2 YNFKEQ. V lost 0 bases to trimming and J lost 0 bases; unmatched junction nucleotides: 5. There are 17 residues in the CDR3. The CDR3 spells CASSQDSASGSTDTQYF. The CDR3 DNA reads TGTGCCAGCAGCCAAGATTCGGCTAGCGGGAGCACAGATACGCAGTATTTT.

The rearrangement joins TRBV5-4 to TRBJ2-7, with 11 bases matching TRBD2. Losses at the gene ends were 4 bases for V and 7 bases for J; bases not matched to a gene: 10. CDR1 SGHNT and CDR2 YYREEE come from the germline V gene (reference sequence). There are 15 residues in the CDR3. CDR3 sequence: CASSPGTSGLREQYF. The CDR3 region has the DNA TGTGCCAGCAGCCCTGGGACTAGCGGACTGAGGGAGCAGTACTTC.

The chain links TRBV29-1 to TRBJ1-1; no clear D gene. Germline V CDR1 and CDR2: SQVTM, ANQGSEA. With 1 base removed from V and 2 bases from J, the gap between germline ends came to 8 bases. CDR3 size: 13 residues. DNA of the CDR3: TGCAGCGTTGAAGCGAAAACTAACACTGAAGCTTTCTTT. It translates to CSVEAKTNTEAFF.

This clone was observed a single time. J is TRBJ1-2 and V is TRBV5-1; a weak D match, TRBD1 (5 bases). Germline lookup yields CDR1 SGHRS and CDR2 YFSETQ. The CDR3 has 14 residues. With 4 bases removed from V and 6 bases from J, the gap between germline ends came to 16 bases. The CDR3 region is CASSRSGNSDGYTF. CDR3 coding DNA: TGCGCCAGCAGCCGATCAGGGAATTCGGATGGCTACACCTTC.

CDR3 loop: CASSYDRSTDTQYF. The CDR3 DNA reads as TGTGCCAGCAGCTACGACAGGAGCACAGATACGCAGTATTTT. The genes are TRBV7-9 and TRBJ2-3; D may be TRBD1 (6 bases). Germline-derived CDR1 and CDR2 are SEHNR and FQNEAQ (reference sequence). Trimming cost V 4 bases and J 0 bases, with 8 bases left between them. The CDR3 has 14 amino acids.

Only a few counts were recorded for this clone. The V gene is TRBV18, the J gene TRBJ2-1; D not certain. V dropped 6 bases and J dropped 8 bases, with 11 bases sitting between them. The germline CDR1 and CDR2 sequences are KGHSH and LQKENI. This CDR3 has 12 residues. The CDR3 bases are TGTGCCAGCTCCCAGAATATGGATGAGCAGTTCTTC. This gives the protein CASSQNMDEQFF.

The chain couples TRBV2 to TRBJ1-1, with D tentatively TRBD1 (6 bases). Looked up from germline, CDR1 is SNHLY and CDR2 is FYNNEI. CDR3 length: 14 residues. V was trimmed by 6 bases and J by 3 bases, leaving 14 bases between them. The CDR3 bases are TGTGCCAGCAGGGGACAAGGTGATTACACTGAAGCTTTCTTT. Protein: CASRGQGDYTEAFF.

J is TRBJ2-5 and V is TRBV6-5; 16 positions match TRBD2. The closer fit of TRBJ2-7 to the DNA end suggests the J call may be wrong. This CDR3 spans 15 amino acids. From germline, CDR1 is MNHEY and CDR2 SVGAGI. CDR3 amino acids: CASRGTSGRGGEQYF. The DNA for the CDR3 is TGTGCCAGCAGAGGGACTAGCGGGAGGGGAGGCGAGCAGTACTTC.

This clone was counted only a few times. V and J are TRBV19 and TRBJ1-6; D gene uncertain. Germline values: CDR1 LNHDA, CDR2 SQIVND (reference sequence). The CDR3 is 13 amino acids. Deletions cut 5 bases from V and 7 bases from J, with 9 bases between. CDR3 bases: TGTGCCAGTAGTGAGGGTGGGAATTCACCCCTCCACTTT. Residues: CASSEGGNSPLHF.

The chain uses TRBV7-8 and TRBJ2-1; D gene ambiguous. Looked up from germline, CDR1 is SGHVS and CDR2 is FQNEAQ. The CDR3 covers 12 residues. Trimming pared 5 bases from V and 7 bases from J, leaving 9 bases between. Here the CDR3 reads CASSDQANEQFF. The CDR3 DNA reads as TGTGCCAGCAGCGACCAGGCAAATGAGCAGTTCTTC. The full variable domain, rest sourced from reference TRBV7-8 and TRBJ2-1, is GAGVSQSPRYKVAKRGQDVALRCDPISGHVSLFWYQQALGQGPEFLTYFQNEAQLDKSGLPSDRFFAERPEGSVSTLKIQRTQQEDSAVYLCASSDQANEQFFGPGTRLTVL.

The chain has TRBV4-1 and TRBJ2-3; TRBD1 is a possible D gene (6 bases). Germline CDR1 MGHRA, CDR2 YSYEKL. Deletions cut 1 base from V and 4 bases from J, with 15 bases between. This CDR3 region has 16 residues. The CDR3, as DNA: TGCGCCAGCAGCCAAGTAGGGGGAGCCCGGCCAGATACGCAGTATTTT. Encoded protein: CASSQVGGARPDTQYF.

The rearrangement uses TRBV19 and TRBJ1-1; TRBD1 might be the D (6 bases). V lost 6 bases to trimming and J lost 4 bases, with 18 bases between them. The germline CDR1 and CDR2 sequences are LNHDA and SQIVND (reference sequence). The CDR3 extends over 15 amino acids. CDR3 nucleotides: TGTGCCAGTAGCCGACCATCGGGGGGCGGCACTGAAGCTTTCTTT. Its protein is CASSRPSGGGTEAFF.

The chain carries TRBV10-1 and TRBJ2-7, with 7 bases matching TRBD1. The CDR3 has 16 residues. V lost 5 bases, J lost 3 bases, and 13 bases stayed unmatched. Germline V gene data show CDR1 as WNHNN and CDR2 as SYGVQD (reference sequence). The CDR3 DNA reads as TGCGCCAGCAGTCCCCAAGAGGGACAGCTAGGCTACGAGCAGTACTTC. Its translation is CASSPQEGQLGYEQYF.

The chain joins TRBV4-2 to TRBJ2-7; 7 positions match TRBD2. Per the germline V gene, CDR1 is LGHNA and CDR2 is YNFKEQ. V lost 0 bases, J lost 0 bases, and 5 bases stayed unmatched. The CDR3 spans 16 residues. The CDR3 sequence: CASSQDLGGSSYEQYF. DNA of the CDR3: TGTGCCAGCAGCCAAGATCTGGGAGGGAGCTCCTACGAGCAGTACTTC.